The entry that follows covers one T cell receptor (beta chain) sequence. Antigen unknown. TCRbeta libraries were built with three rounds of nested PCR, modified from ARM-PCR. MiXCR, run by TCRdb on the multiplex PCR reads, gives a single entry per CDR3 protein. The repertoire has approximately 110,000 distinct CDR3 sequences, 62% of them found once; the top ten carry around 19%. V gave up 8 bases and J gave up 4 bases; unmatched junction bases: 5. This CDR3 has 12 residues. From germline, CDR1 is SQVTM and CDR2 ANQGSEA. The sample comes from a study of tumor and adjacent non-tumor tissue in lung cancer. Study-level points and caveats: TCR diversity was significantly greater in tumor than normal lung tissue. Normal lung showed higher cumulative top 100 clone frequency than tumor.

No cell sorting was done before RNA was extracted from the tissue. The normal lung tissue was taken more than 3 cm from the tumor edge. The chain has TRBV29-1 and TRBJ1-1; 9 bases align to TRBD1. This clonotype was sampled from a man aged 60-69 years with non-small cell lung cancer. Input material: distant non-tumor lung tissue. This CDR3 is CSSGQGSTEAFF. The CDR3 DNA follows: TGCAGCTCCGGACAGGGGAGCACTGAAGCTTTCTTT.